These 10 T cell receptor beta chains originate from one sample sequenced in a study of shared clonotypes between healthy human individuals. TCRdb keeps only in-frame clones here, not all; method: immunoSEQ multiplex PCR. Found here are about 480,000 clones, about 79% of them singletons; the top ten hold about 12%. Sequencing input: PBMCs. The receptors come from a woman aged 40-49 years in good health. Some clones in this sample may be carry-over from other donors' samples.

The chain joins TRBV5-1 to TRBJ2-4, with no clear D. Germline V lookup: CDR1 SGHRS, CDR2 YFSETQ. The CDR3 runs to 14 residues. V lost 0 bases, J lost 2 bases, and 6 bases lay in between. The CDR3 reads CASSLDQPKNIQYF. CDR3 in DNA: TGCGCCAGCAGCTTGGACCAGCCCAAAAACATTCAGTACTTC.

The gene calls are TRBV9 and TRBJ2-1, with 9 bases identical to TRBD2. V shed 2 bases, J shed 7 bases, and the junction held 7 bases outside the gene matches. Germline loops: CDR1 SGDLS, CDR2 YYNGEE. The CDR3 has 15 residues. In nucleotides, the CDR3 is TGTGCCAGCAGCGTGCGGGAGGGCCGATTTAATGAGCAGTTCTTC. Translated, it gives CASSVREGRFNEQFF.

A few counts support this clone. The chain is built from TRBV6-6 and TRBJ2-6; D is uncertain. Germline V lookup: CDR1 MNHNY, CDR2 SVGAGI (reference sequence). This CDR3 is 15 amino acids long. Trimming removed 7 bases from V and 4 bases from J, with 14 bases in between. CDR3 residues: CASNSLGAGANVLTF. In DNA form, the CDR3 reads TGTGCCAGCAACAGTTTGGGTGCCGGGGCCAACGTCCTGACTTTC.

The DNA of the CDR3 is TGCGCCAGCAGCTTGCGGTCAGGCGATACATCTAACTATGGCTACACCTTC. Translation: CASSLRSGDTSNYGYTF. V usage is TRBV5-1 and J usage is TRBJ1-2; D uncertain. The CDR3 is 17 residues long. V was shortened by 1 base and J by 0 bases, with 16 bases between the two germline ends. Per germline, CDR1 SGHRS and CDR2 YFSETQ. Filled out from reference TRBV5-1 and TRBJ1-2, the complete variable domain reads KAGVTQTPRYLIKTRGQQVTLSCSPISGHRSVSWYQQTPGQGLQFLFEYFSETQRNKGNFPGRFSGRQFSNSRSEMNVSTLELGDSALYLCASSLRSGDTSNYGYTFGSGTRLTVV.

This clone came up once. At the DNA level, this CDR3 is encoded by other sequences in the same sample as well. The chain uses TRBV9 and TRBJ2-2; perhaps TRBD2 as D (6 bases). The CDR3 runs to 16 residues. Trimming took off 2 bases at V and 0 bases at J, with 11 bases between the two ends. CDR1 and CDR2 (germline): SGDLS, YYNGEE. The chain's CDR3 is CASSVVGGTNTGELFF. The CDR3 bases are TGTGCCAGCAGCGTCGTAGGCGGGACGAACACCGGGGAGCTGTTTTTT. Filled out from reference TRBV9 and TRBJ2-2, the complete variable domain reads DSGVTQTPKHLITATGQRVTLRCSPRSGDLSVYWYQQSLDQGLQFLIQYYNGEERAKGNILERFSAQQFPDLHSELNLSSLELGDSALYFCASSVVGGTNTGELFFGEGSRLTVL.

The chain links TRBV30 to TRBJ2-7; TRBD1 or TRBD2 may be the D gene (5 bases each). V was shortened by 4 bases and J by 5 bases, with 18 bases between the two germline ends. Germline loops: CDR1 GTSNPN, CDR2 SVGIG (reference sequence). The CDR3 sequence is 14 residues long. The CDR3 DNA reads TGTGCCTGGACCCGGGGACCGCTGCAGGACGAGCAGTACTTC. This encodes CAWTRGPLQDEQYF.

This chain connects TRBV4-1 to TRBJ1-1; D gene unclear. The CDR3 consists of 15 residues. Germline V gives CDR1 MGHRA, CDR2 YSYEKL. V was trimmed by 0 bases and J by 4 bases, leaving 12 bases between them. The CDR3 nucleotides are TGCGCCAGCAGCCAAGATCGGGGTGGCGGCACTGAAGCTTTCTTT. The encoded protein is CASSQDRGGGTEAFF.

The rearrangement joins TRBV5-8 to TRBJ1-5, with D perhaps TRBD1 (5 bases). Germline CDR1 is SGHTS and CDR2 is YDEGEE. The V end lost 0 bases, the J end lost 7 bases, and 17 bases lay between the germline ends. This CDR3 contains 16 residues. The CDR3 region has the DNA TGTGCCAGCAGCTTGGTAGGTTCGGCCAGGGACCAGCCCCAGCATTTT. It encodes CASSLVGSARDQPQHF.

J is TRBJ2-5 and V is TRBV5-4; D remains unclear. The CDR3 consists of 13 residues. Germline lookup yields CDR1 SGHNT and CDR2 YYREEE (reference sequence). The ends were cut back, 4 bases at V and 4 bases at J, with 11 bases in the middle. The CDR3 reads CASSQPSLETQYF. The CDR3 coding sequence is TGTGCCAGCAGCCAGCCTAGTCTAGAGACCCAGTACTTC.

The rearrangement links TRBV5-4 to TRBJ1-2; TRBD1 aligns across 9 bases. In germline, CDR1 is SGHNT, CDR2 YYREEE (reference sequence). V lost 4 bases, J lost 0 bases, and 7 bases stayed unmatched. CDR3 length: 16 residues. CDR3 in DNA: TGTGCCAGCAGCCAAGGGACAGGGTTATCTAACTATGGCTACACCTTC. Its protein is CASSQGTGLSNYGYTF. Filled out from reference TRBV5-4 and TRBJ1-2, the complete variable domain reads ETGVTQSPTHLIKTRGQQVTLRCSSQSGHNTVSWYQQALGQGPQFIFQYYREEENGRGNFPPRFSGLQFPNYSSELNVNALELDDSALYLCASSQGTGLSNYGYTFGSGTRLTVV.